Below are 22 T cell receptor beta chains sequenced from a single sample in a study of tumor and adjacent non-tumor tissue in lung cancer. The library came from three nested PCR rounds adapted from ARM-PCR protocols. TCRdb reprocessed the multiplex PCR reads with MiXCR, giving one entry per CDR3 protein. The sample consists of some 100,000 distinct CDR3 sequences, roughly 60% of them appearing once. This sample's RNA came from whole unsorted tissue. This non-tumor lung sample came from over 3 cm beyond the tumor edge. The specimen sequenced was distant non-tumor lung tissue. The receptors derive from a man between 25 and 39 years old with non-small cell lung cancer.

In the case of this clonotype: This may be a read error, as it is one base from a much larger clone. V and J are TRBV30 and TRBJ2-3, with TRBD1 as a possible D gene (6 bases). This CDR3 contains 15 residues. From germline, CDR1 is GTSNPN and CDR2 SVGIG (reference sequence). Trimming shortened V by 3 bases and J by 2 bases, and 15 bases separated the two germline ends. The CDR3 DNA sequence: TGTGCCTGGAGCTCGACAGGAGCACCCACAGATACGCAGTATTTT. Its protein product is CAWSSTGAPTDTQYF. The full variable domain, its missing parts supplied by reference TRBV30 and TRBJ2-3, is SQTIHQWPATLVQPVGSPLSLECTVEGTSNPNLYWYRQAAGRGLQLLFYSVGIGQISSEVPQNLSASRPQDRQFILSSKKLLLSDSGFYLCAWSSTGAPTDTQYFGPGTRLTVL.

The rearrangement joins TRBV12-3 or TRBV12-4 to TRBJ2-3, with D perhaps matching TRBD1 or TRBD2 (5 bases each). With 3 bases removed from V and 5 bases from J, the gap between germline ends came to 15 bases. This CDR3 is built from 15 residues. The CDR3 here is CASSFSEGLGDTQYF. Here the CDR3 DNA reads TGTGCCAGCAGTTTTAGCGAGGGGCTGGGAGATACGCAGTATTTT.

Comments on this clonotype: One end of the junction varies from germline; a read error may be responsible. The chain uses TRBV7-3 and TRBJ2-7; D possibly uses TRBD1 or TRBD2 (6 bases each). Germline CDR1 SGHTA, CDR2 FQGTGA. This CDR3 spans 13 amino acids. The CDR3 loop reads CASSLTGGYKQYF. The DNA for the CDR3 is TGTGCCAGCAGCTTAACGGGGGGCTACAAGCAGTACTTC.

This clonotype is classed as medium-sized. The CDR3 sequence: CASSPRGYDTEAFF. CDR3 bases: TGTGCCAGCAGCCCCAGGGGGTATGACACTGAAGCTTTCTTT. The chain uses TRBV11-2 and TRBJ1-1, with TRBD1 matching over 7 bases. J gave up 3 bases and V 5 bases, and 6 bases lay outside the gene matches. CDR3 length equals 14 residues. Per germline, CDR1 SGHAT and CDR2 FQNNGV.

This sequence joins TRBV29-1 and TRBJ1-2; 8 nucleotides match TRBD1. V gave up 0 bases and J gave up 10 bases; unmatched junction bases: 10. CDR3 length: 14 amino acids. Per the germline V gene, CDR1 is SQVTM and CDR2 is ANQGSEA. CDR3 in DNA: TGCAGCGTTGAAGATCGGTACGGACAGGGTTCCTACACCTTC. This codes for CSVEDRYGQGSYTF.

On this clonotype: A much larger clone is a single base away; this may be a read error. The gene calls are TRBV5-6 and TRBJ2-2; D is undetermined. In germline, CDR1 is SGHDT, CDR2 YYEEEE. CDR3 length: 15 residues. The CDR3 DNA reads as TGTGCCGGCAGCTTGACTCCTGCCAACACCGGGGAGCTGTTTTTT. It specifies CAGSLTPANTGELFF.

CDR3 in DNA: TGTGCCAGCAGCTTAGGGACTTCTCTTAAGCAGTTCTTC. This translates into CASSLGTSLKQFF. The chain employs TRBV11-2 and TRBJ2-1; TRBD2 is a possible D gene (5 bases). The CDR3 contains 13 residues. Trimming removed 1 base from V and 11 bases from J, with 12 bases in between. Germline assignment: CDR1 SGHAT and CDR2 FQNNGV.

Comment on this clonotype: This may be a read error, as it is one base from a much larger clone. The V gene is TRBV12-3 or TRBV12-4, the J gene TRBJ1-2; 10 positions agree with TRBD1. The CDR3 length is 13 residues. J gave up 10 bases and V 6 bases, and 8 bases lay outside the gene matches. CDR3: CASSPGQGNDYTF. The CDR3 nucleotides read TGTGCCAGCAGCCCGGGACAGGGGAATGACTACACCTTC.

The sample holds a few counts of this clonotype. The J gene is TRBJ2-1, the V gene TRBV7-9; TRBD2 aligns across 11 bases. V dropped 2 bases and J dropped 4; count of bases not matched to a gene: 4. The CDR3 has 16 amino acids. Germline lookup yields CDR1 SEHNR and CDR2 FQNEAQ (reference sequence). This CDR3 reads CASSLMGLAEYNEQFF. The CDR3 DNA reads TGTGCCAGCAGCTTAATGGGACTAGCGGAATACAATGAGCAGTTCTTC.

Details on this clonotype: A read error may explain this, as a much larger clone is one base away. V gene TRBV20-1 combines with J gene TRBJ1-1, with unresolved D. CDR1 and CDR2 from the germline V gene are DFQATT and SNEGSKA (reference sequence). The CDR3 is 12 amino acids. CDR3 bases: TGCAATGCTAGAAGGTCGTCCACTGAAGCTTTCTTT. Its translation is CNARRSSTEAFF.

This clonotype was counted ten times or more. CDR3 bases: TGTGCCAGCAGCCAAACCAAGGGAAGAGGAGAAAAACTGTTTTTT. Translating it yields CASSQTKGRGEKLFF. V usage is TRBV4-2 and J usage is TRBJ1-4; unclear D gene. CDR3 length equals 15 residues. The V and J ends lost 2 bases and 8 bases respectively, with 15 bases between them. CDR1 is LGHNA, CDR2 YNFKEQ, per germline.

The chain employs TRBV11-2 and TRBJ1-6, with D unclear. This CDR3 has 13 residues. In germline, CDR1 is SGHAT, CDR2 FQNNGV. The germline V and J ends were trimmed by 7 bases and 8 bases, with 12 bases remaining between them. The CDR3 DNA sequence: TGTGCCAGCAACCTAGGCCCAGATTCACCCCTCCACTTT. Encoded protein: CASNLGPDSPLHF.

Turning to this clonotype: Sequence at one end of the junction differs from germline and may be a read error. This chain uses TRBV7-9 with TRBJ2-7; the D gene is possibly TRBD2 (5 bases). The length of the CDR3 is 12 residues. Germline CDR1 and CDR2: SEHNR and FQNEAQ (reference sequence). Here the CDR3 DNA reads TGTGTCAGCAGCTTAGGTTGGGAGGAGCAGTACTTC. It encodes CVSSLGWEEQYF. The whole variable domain, remainder taken from reference TRBV7-9 and TRBJ2-7, is DTGVSQNPRHKITKRGQNVTFRCDPISEHNRLYWYRQTLGQGPEFLTYFQNEAQLEKSRLLSDRFSAERPKGSFSTLEIQRTEQGDSAMYLCVSSLGWEEQYFGPGTRLTVT.

Of note for this clonotype: No conserved phenylalanine or tryptophan is present at the end of the CDR3, so a read error is the likely explanation. No DNA is shown, since the ends of the CDR3 on it are uncertain; the CDR3 is the one TCRdb lists. The chain couples TRBV5-6 to TRBJ2-2; TRBD1 is the table's D call, not checked against the DNA. The CDR3 sequence runs 13 residues, both termini included. CDR1 and CDR2 (germline): SGHDT, YYEEEE. The CDR3 region is CASSLPGPGELLS.

This rearrangement joins TRBV4-2 to TRBJ1-2; no reliable D call. Germline V gene lookup returns CDR1 LGHNA and CDR2 YNFKEQ. V lost 4 bases, J lost 7 bases, and 19 bases lay in between. This CDR3 has 15 residues. As DNA, the CDR3 is TGTGCCAGCAGCCTCCTGGTAGAGGGCGAGGGTGGCTACACCTTC. As protein: CASSLLVEGEGGYTF.

Notes on this clonotype: One junction end does not reproduce the germline sequence, and a read error may be involved. The chain links TRBV11-2 to TRBJ2-2; 8 nucleotides line up with TRBD1. The CDR3 runs to 16 residues. The V gene's germline CDR1 is SGHAT and CDR2 FQNNGV. For the CDR3, the DNA is TGTGCCAGCAGCCCACAGGGGGTCGCGAAGACCGGGGAGCTGTTTTTT. Protein sequence: CASSPQGVAKTGELFF.

This chain connects TRBV11-2 to TRBJ1-1, with 7 nucleotides matching TRBD1. V was pared by 7 bases and J by 6 bases, with 14 bases of the junction left unmatched. The CDR3 has 15 amino acids. CDR1 and CDR2 from the germline V gene are SGHAT and FQNNGV. This CDR3 reads CASNSRVTGDAEAFF. The CDR3 nucleotides read TGTGCCAGCAACTCCCGGGTCACAGGGGATGCTGAAGCTTTCTTT.

As concerns this clonotype: Without the conserved terminal phenylalanine or tryptophan, this CDR3 likely stems from a read error. V usage is TRBV5-1 and J usage is TRBJ1-1; 9 bases are a match to TRBD1. The trim removed 5 bases at V and 2 bases at J, leaving 7 bases unmatched. Germline-derived CDR1 and CDR2 are SGHRS and YFSETQ. The CDR3 is 15 amino acids. This CDR3 reads CASSLGQGINTEAFL. Written as DNA, the CDR3 is TGCGCCAGCAGTCTGGGACAGGGTATCAACACTGAAGCTTTCCTT.

As concerns this clonotype: The conserved closing phenylalanine or tryptophan is absent in this CDR3, likely reflecting a read error. This chain connects TRBV29-1 to TRBJ1-2; D perhaps matches TRBD1 (6 bases). Germline-derived CDR1 and CDR2 are SQVTM and ANQGSEA. The CDR3 consists of 14 residues. CDR3 residues: CSVEEITGNYGYTL. The CDR3 region has the DNA TGCAGCGTCGAAGAAATTACAGGGAACTATGGCTACACCTTA.

With regard to this clonotype: The CDR3 ends on some other residue instead of the conserved phenylalanine or tryptophan, so this is likely a read error. V usage is TRBV5-4 and J usage is TRBJ2-3, with TRBD1 matching over 7 bases. The germline gives CDR1 SGHNT, CDR2 YYREEE (reference sequence). Unmatched junction bases numbered 5, after V lost 4 bases and J lost 0 bases. This CDR3 is 15 amino acids long. CDR3 loop: CASSRGGSSTDTQYS. CDR3 in DNA: TGTGCCAGCAGCCGAGGGGGCTCGAGCACAGATACGCAGTATTCT.

On this clonotype: The germline gene is not matched at one end of the junction; a read error may be the cause. The chain carries TRBV29-1 and TRBJ1-4; perhaps TRBD1 as D (6 bases). In germline, CDR1 is SQVTM, CDR2 ANQGSEA. The CDR3 consists of 13 residues. CDR3 amino acids: CSTQGRGNEKLFF. Written as DNA, the CDR3 is TGCAGCACCCAGGGGCGGGGTAATGAGAAACTGTTTTTT.

The V call is TRBV5-1, the J call TRBJ2-1; 11 bases are a match to TRBD2. Germline V CDR1 and CDR2: SGHRS, YFSETQ. This CDR3 has 17 amino acids. With V trimmed by 2 bases and J by 3 bases, 7 bases remained unmatched. CDR3 bases: TGCGCCAGCAGCTTTACTAGCGGGAGTAGTAACTACAATGAGCAGTTCTTC. Protein product: CASSFTSGSSNYNEQFF.